This T cell receptor (beta chain) was found in a study of human T cells and chemical hapten exposure. Across the study: Upper back patch tests used 0.01% DPC, scored after 6 days. Patients, largely female, had alopecia areata, totalis or universalis.

Findings and limits, study-wide: It should be noted that donors had alopecia, so their immune response may differ from healthy people's.

This CDR3 spans 15 amino acids. After removal of 0 bases from V and 3 bases from J, the junction contained 7 bases not matched to a gene. The germline V gene encodes CDR1 SQVTM and CDR2 ANQGSEA. On this clonotype: Its antigen is unknown.

TCRdb fed the RACE reads into MiXCR, producing one record per CDR3 protein. In the table there are about 360,000 distinct CDR3 sequences, approximately 4.4% of which are singletons. Sample time point: patch test 1, 2 weeks after DPC sensitization. Treatment here: therapeutic diphenylcyclopropenone sensitization with weekly scalp DPC. Researchers extracted total RNA from unfractionated whole blood. This receptor was obtained from a woman aged 50 to 60 with alopecia areata. Some clones in this sample may be carry-over from other donors' samples. This specimen was whole blood, taken in connection with sensitization to the hapten diphenylcyclopropenone (DPC). V gene TRBV29-1 combines with J gene TRBJ1-2, with 7 nucleotides matching TRBD1. The CDR3 bases are TGCAGCGTTGAAGATCTTCAGGGGGTGGACTATGGCTACACCTTC. Translation: CSVEDLQGVDYGYTF.